This T cell receptor (beta chain) was profiled in a study of post-analysis software for immune sequencing data. Study observations and caveats: TRBV segments more frequent in patients than in controls numbered a few and included TRBV5-6, TRBV5-1 and TRBV20-1. For normalized Chao1 diversity, multiple sclerosis patients scored significantly lower than controls did.

Every TCR beta cDNA library bore unique molecular identifiers. TCRdb used MiXCR to reprocess the PCR reads, holding one entry per CDR3 protein. The sample includes around 700,000 distinct CDR3 sequences, roughly three fifths of them seen just once. About this clonotype itself: The antigen is not known. An end of the junction differs from the germline gene, which may be a read error.

The CDR3 covers 17 residues. Germline values: CDR1 SEHNR, CDR2 FQNEAQ (reference sequence). The sample taken for sequencing was blood. The genes are TRBV7-9 and TRBJ2-7; a possible D gene is TRBD2 (5 bases). The TCR sequence derives from a girl between 2 and 10 years old with multiple sclerosis. The CDR3 bases are TGTGCCAGCAGCTTAGGGACCAGCGGAGTTAGCTCCCACGAGCAGTACTTC. Translation gives CASSLGTSGVSSHEQYF.